A single sample gave rise to the 30 T cell receptor beta chains below, sequenced in a study of blood T cell repertoires in COVID-19. Method: immunoSEQ multiplex PCR; TCRdb's copy keeps in-frame clones and lacks some. Among 150,000 to 200,000 clones listed, approximately 84% were seen once. The source material was peripheral blood. Receptors were obtained from a man in his forties who had recovered from COVID-19.

The chain couples TRBV7-9 to TRBJ2-5, with 7 bases matching TRBD2. Looked up from germline, CDR1 is SEHNR and CDR2 is FQNEAQ (reference sequence). V trimming: 5 bases; J trimming: 1 base; junction bases outside the gene matches: 10. The CDR3 is made up of 16 amino acids. The CDR3, as DNA: TGTGCCAGCAGCCTCCAAGGGGTAGCGGGCCAAGAGACCCAGTACTTC. It is translated as CASSLQGVAGQETQYF.

The chain joins TRBV19 to TRBJ2-7, with D unresolved. Germline lookup yields CDR1 LNHDA and CDR2 SQIVND (reference sequence). This CDR3 has 15 amino acids. The V and J ends lost 3 bases and 0 bases respectively, with 12 bases between them. CDR3 bases: TGTGCCAGTAGTATGAAGCCAGGTCTCTCCTACGAGCAGTACTTC. Protein product: CASSMKPGLSYEQYF.

This chain connects TRBV7-2 to TRBJ1-2, with 8 bases matching TRBD1. V lost 1 base to trimming and J lost 4 bases; unmatched junction nucleotides: 5. Germline V gene sequence: CDR1 SGHTA, CDR2 FQGNSA. The CDR3 is made up of 15 amino acids. The CDR3 nucleotides are TGTGCCAGCAGCTTAGGGTCGGGACAGGCCTATGGCTACACCTTC. It translates to CASSLGSGQAYGYTF.

The chain couples TRBV18 to TRBJ1-1, with D perhaps TRBD1 (6 bases). The CDR3 is 14 residues long. Trimming pared 5 bases from V and 0 bases from J, leaving 10 bases between. Germline V lookup: CDR1 KGHSH, CDR2 LQKENI. CDR3 DNA sequence: TGTGCCAGCTCAGGGACACACATGAACACTGAAGCTTTCTTT. Its translation: CASSGTHMNTEAFF.

V gene TRBV21-1 combines with J gene TRBJ2-4; the table's D gene call, TRBD2, was not cross checked with the DNA. TRBV21-1 is tagged as a pseudogene. The CDR3 runs 16 residues. As DNA, the CDR3 is TGTGCCAGCAGCAAGGGCGGGGGACGGGGCAAAAACATTCAGTACTTC. Its protein is CASSKGGGRGKNIQYF.

The rearrangement links TRBV19 to TRBJ2-7, with D perhaps matching TRBD2 (5 bases). V lost 1 base, J lost 0 bases, and 10 bases lay in between. CDR3 length equals 15 residues. In germline, CDR1 is LNHDA, CDR2 SQIVND (reference sequence). The CDR3 sequence: CASSIGAGSSYEQYF. The CDR3 region has the DNA TGTGCCAGTAGTATAGGTGCGGGCAGCTCCTACGAGCAGTACTTC.

The chain recombines TRBV5-4 with TRBJ2-3; D is unresolved. CDR3 size: 14 residues. The germline gives CDR1 SGHNT, CDR2 YYREEE (reference sequence). The V end lost 1 base, the J end lost 1 base, and 7 bases lay between the germline ends. CDR3 coding DNA: TGTGCCAGCAGCTTGCGAGTTGGCACAGATACGCAGTATTTT. This codes for CASSLRVGTDTQYF.

The chain joins TRBV9 to TRBJ2-7; the match to TRBD1 covers 9 bases. Losses at the gene ends were 3 bases for V and 6 bases for J; bases not matched to a gene: 10. The CDR3 contains 15 residues. Germline assignment: CDR1 SGDLS and CDR2 YYNGEE. The CDR3 reads CASSAGPGTGFEQYF. For the CDR3, the DNA is TGTGCCAGCAGCGCGGGACCCGGGACAGGGTTCGAGCAGTACTTC.

This clone was detected a few times. The chain employs TRBV7-9 and TRBJ1-2; D might be TRBD1 (5 bases). V dropped 2 bases and J dropped 8 bases, with 12 bases sitting between them. CDR1 and CDR2 from the germline V gene are SEHNR and FQNEAQ (reference sequence). The CDR3 runs to 13 residues. CDR3 in DNA: TGTGCCAGCAGCTTAATGTGGGGGGACGGCTACACCTTC. Protein sequence: CASSLMWGDGYTF.

This clone was seen just once. This sequence joins TRBV6-5 and TRBJ2-5, with TRBD2 as a possible D gene (5 bases). CDR3 size: 13 residues. The V end was cut by 2 bases, the J end by 5 bases, with 9 bases between. Looked up from germline, CDR1 is MNHEY and CDR2 is SVGAGI. CDR3 residues: CASSYVRRETQYF. The DNA for the CDR3 is TGTGCCAGCAGTTACGTTAGGAGGGAGACCCAGTACTTC.

The chain recombines TRBV6-2 or TRBV6-3 with TRBJ1-2; 8 bases match TRBD1. The CDR3 is made up of 14 amino acids. Germline values: CDR1 MNHEY, CDR2 SVGEGT. V shed 0 bases, J shed 8 bases, and the junction held 5 bases outside the gene matches. The CDR3 spells CASSYSGQGRGYTF. The CDR3 DNA follows: TGTGCCAGCAGTTACTCAGGACAGGGCCGGGGCTACACCTTC.

This clone was observed a single time. The chain carries TRBV7-9 and TRBJ1-2; tentative D call: TRBD1 (5 bases). Per the germline V gene, CDR1 is SEHNR and CDR2 is FQNEAQ (reference sequence). The CDR3 extends over 15 amino acids. V was cut by 4 bases and J by 0 bases, with 12 bases left in between. The CDR3: CASSSEGGANYGYTF. The CDR3 region has the DNA TGTGCCAGCAGCTCTGAGGGAGGGGCTAACTATGGCTACACCTTC.

This chain joins TRBV5-6 and TRBJ2-7; perhaps TRBD1 as D (6 bases). Germline values: CDR1 SGHDT, CDR2 YYEEEE. Deletions cut 4 bases from V and 0 bases from J, with 20 bases between. This CDR3 spans 17 amino acids. CDR3 in DNA: TGTGCCAGCAGCCGCCTAGGGGGTCCCTTAAGCTCCTACGAGCAGTACTTC. Translated, it gives CASSRLGGPLSSYEQYF.

This clone was found once. The rearrangement joins TRBV5-4 to TRBJ2-5, with a weak D call TRBD2 (7 bases). This CDR3 has 14 amino acids. Germline V gene lookup returns CDR1 SGHNT and CDR2 YYREEE (reference sequence). Between the trimmed V and J ends, which lost 4 bases and 1 base, there was a span of 11 bases. DNA for the CDR3: TGTGCCAGCAGCCACGGGGGGCGCCAAGAGACCCAGTACTTC. This gives the protein CASSHGGRQETQYF.

The J gene is TRBJ1-6, the V gene TRBV10-3; D unclear. V was clipped by 3 bases and J by 7 bases, with 10 bases between them. The CDR3 extends over 14 amino acids. The germline V gene has CDR1 ENHRY and CDR2 SYGVKD. In DNA, the CDR3 is TGTGCCATCAGTGAATCGGAGAGAAATTCACCCCTCCACTTT. Protein product: CAISESERNSPLHF.

V gene TRBV5-4 combines with J gene TRBJ2-2, with no clear D. Looked up from germline, CDR1 is SGHNT and CDR2 is YYREEE (reference sequence). The CDR3 sequence is 13 residues long. The V end was cut by 3 bases, the J end by 3 bases, with 6 bases between. As DNA, the CDR3 is TGTGCCAGCAGCTCTGAGTACACCGGGGAGCTGTTTTTT. As protein: CASSSEYTGELFF.

The chain carries TRBV6-2 or TRBV6-3 and TRBJ1-1; tentative D call: TRBD1 (6 bases). V was cut by 4 bases and J by 1 base, with 19 bases left in between. There are 17 residues in the CDR3. The V gene's germline CDR1 is MNHEY and CDR2 SVGEGT. CDR3 DNA sequence: TGTGCCAGCAGTTCTGATTTCAGGGAAGGGGGGAACACTGAAGCTTTCTTT. Protein: CASSSDFREGGNTEAFF.

The chain uses TRBV6-5 and TRBJ1-3; D is possibly TRBD1 (5 bases). The CDR3 contains 15 residues. Trimming took 4 bases from V and 1 from J, leaving 11 bases between them. Germline V CDR1 and CDR2: MNHEY, SVGAGI. Written as DNA, the CDR3 is TGTGCCAGCAGTTCAGCTGCAGGGTCTGGAAACACCATATATTTT. It codes for CASSSAAGSGNTIYF.

This clone showed up just a few times. Other DNA sequences in this specimen translate into the identical CDR3. The CDR3 reads CASSPPGGYEQYF. In DNA form, the CDR3 reads TGTGCCAGCTCACCCCCAGGGGGATACGAGCAGTACTTC. The chain is built from TRBV18 and TRBJ2-7; 7 bases agree with TRBD1. V lost 3 bases, J lost 4 bases, and 3 bases stayed unmatched. Germline values: CDR1 KGHSH, CDR2 LQKENI. The CDR3 is 13 residues long.

V usage is TRBV11-2 and J usage is TRBJ2-2, with 7 positions matching TRBD2. V dropped 5 bases and J dropped 6; count of bases not matched to a gene: 3. The germline gives CDR1 SGHAT, CDR2 FQNNGV. The CDR3 runs 13 residues. CDR3 residues: CASSPRGAGELFF. In DNA form, the CDR3 reads TGTGCCAGCAGCCCTCGGGGGGCCGGGGAGCTGTTTTTT.

The chain recombines TRBV7-2 with TRBJ1-1, with 7 bases identical to TRBD1. V was clipped by 5 bases and J by 1 base; unmatched bases: 1. This CDR3 contains 13 residues. Germline V gives CDR1 SGHTA, CDR2 FQGNSA. The chain's CDR3 is CASSGDRNTEAFF. For the CDR3, the DNA is TGTGCCAGCAGCGGGGACAGGAACACTGAAGCTTTCTTT.

V usage is TRBV7-9 and J usage is TRBJ2-2; D is undetermined. The V gene's germline CDR1 is SEHNR and CDR2 FQNEAQ (reference sequence). The CDR3 sequence is 13 residues long. With 5 bases removed from V and 5 bases from J, the gap between germline ends came to 9 bases. CDR3 amino acids: CASSAQATGELFF. Written as DNA, the CDR3 is TGTGCCAGCAGCGCCCAGGCGACCGGGGAGCTGTTTTTT.

CDR3 protein: CASSYAGFSYNEQFF. CDR3 nucleotide sequence: TGTGCCAGCAGTTACGCGGGGTTCTCCTACAATGAGCAGTTCTTC. The chain has TRBV6-2 or TRBV6-3 and TRBJ2-1; D may be TRBD2 (6 bases). V shed 2 bases and J shed 0 bases, with 8 bases lying between them. CDR1 is MNHEY, CDR2 SVGEGT, per germline. The CDR3 totals 15 residues.

This sequence joins TRBV5-4 and TRBJ1-1; 10 positions agree with TRBD1. The CDR3 spans 15 residues. Looked up from germline, CDR1 is SGHNT and CDR2 is YYREEE (reference sequence). Trimming removed 4 bases from V and 3 bases from J; junction bases left unmatched: 6. The DNA of the CDR3 is TGTGCCAGCAGCCACGACAGGGGGCTGGACACTGAAGCTTTCTTT. It is translated as CASSHDRGLDTEAFF.

This chain links TRBV3-1 (or the pseudogene TRBV3-2) with TRBJ2-5, with 8 nucleotides matching TRBD2. Per the germline V gene, CDR1 is LGHDT and CDR2 is YNNKEL (reference sequence). This CDR3 is 22 amino acids long. J gave up 1 base and V 3 bases, and 25 bases lay outside the gene matches. CDR3 sequence (DNA): TGTGCCAGCAGCCACCGAAGATGGGGTCCGGCGGGGGGCTCGGACGTCCAAGAGACCCAGTACTTC. Translated, it gives CASSHRRWGPAGGSDVQETQYF.

The chain links TRBV10-3 to TRBJ1-4; weak D call: TRBD1 (5 bases). CDR3 size: 13 residues. The germline V and J ends were trimmed by 10 bases and 4 bases, with 13 bases remaining between them. The V gene's germline CDR1 is ENHRY and CDR2 SYGVKD. Here the CDR3 reads CATKRDSNEKLFF. The CDR3 nucleotides are TGTGCCACAAAAAGAGACAGTAATGAAAAACTGTTTTTT.

The CDR3 sequence is CASSLQGVDGELFF. In nucleotides, the CDR3 is TGTGCCAGCAGCCTACAGGGGGTGGACGGGGAGCTGTTTTTT. The genes are TRBV5-4 and TRBJ2-2, with 8 bases identical to TRBD1. There are 14 residues in the CDR3. Germline CDR1 SGHNT, CDR2 YYREEE (reference sequence). The trim removed 4 bases at V and 7 bases at J, leaving 6 bases unmatched.

The chain recombines TRBV11-3 with TRBJ2-7; D remains ambiguous. This CDR3 has 11 amino acids. The V end lost 4 bases, the J end lost 3 bases, and 4 bases lay between the germline ends. Per the germline V gene, CDR1 is SGHNT and CDR2 is YENEEA. The CDR3 loop reads CASSSFYEQYF. In DNA, the CDR3 is TGTGCCAGCAGCTCCTTCTACGAGCAGTACTTC. The complete variable domain, with remaining parts taken from reference TRBV11-3 and TRBJ2-7, reads EAGVVQSPRYKIIEKKQPVAFWCNPISGHNTLYWYLQNLGQGPELLIRYENEEAVDDSQLPKDRFSAERLKGVDSTLKIQPAELGDSAVYLCASSSFYEQYFGPGTRLTVT.

This sequence joins TRBV7-2 and TRBJ2-1; possible D gene TRBD2, 5 bases. Trimming pared 3 bases from V and 7 bases from J, leaving 13 bases between. The germline V gene encodes CDR1 SGHTA and CDR2 FQGNSA. CDR3 length: 14 residues. This CDR3 reads CASSFLKLGNEQFF. The CDR3 DNA reads as TGTGCCAGCAGCTTCCTAAAACTAGGGAATGAGCAGTTCTTC.

The chain has TRBV29-1 and TRBJ2-1; D is perhaps TRBD2 (5 bases). The V end lost 3 bases, the J end lost 7 bases, and 16 bases lay between the germline ends. Germline values: CDR1 SQVTM, CDR2 ANQGSEA. CDR3 length: 14 residues. CDR3 nucleotides: TGCAGCGTTGAGGCCCAGCGGAACATAAATGAGCAGTTCTTC. Protein: CSVEAQRNINEQFF.